The entry below describes one T cell receptor beta chain. Its specificity is not known. A sample-barcoded 5' primer and a J-beta primer mix were used in a second PCR of about 6 to 11 cycles. Every cDNA molecule carried a tag from a template-switch adaptor bearing 12 random nucleotides. TCRdb ran MiXCR on the 5' RACE reads and lists one entry per CDR3 protein. This sample has 1.5 million or so distinct CDR3 sequences; approximately 38% occur once, and the top ten carry roughly 7.9%. The CDR3 has 13 amino acids. The V gene lost 3 bases and the J gene lost 5 bases, with 11 bases spanning the gap. Germline V lookup: CDR1 LGHDT, CDR2 YNNKEL (reference sequence). The data stem from a study of blood T cells in healthy people across ages. Points from the study as a whole: Investigators treated diversity estimates from one million T cells as underestimates.

This sequence joins TRBV3-1 and TRBJ2-7; D is ambiguous. The TCR originated in a young woman in good health. Sequencing was done on a sample of blood. The CDR3 DNA is TGTGCCAGCAGCCAGGGCAACTCTCACGAGCAGTACTTC. This translates into CASSQGNSHEQYF.